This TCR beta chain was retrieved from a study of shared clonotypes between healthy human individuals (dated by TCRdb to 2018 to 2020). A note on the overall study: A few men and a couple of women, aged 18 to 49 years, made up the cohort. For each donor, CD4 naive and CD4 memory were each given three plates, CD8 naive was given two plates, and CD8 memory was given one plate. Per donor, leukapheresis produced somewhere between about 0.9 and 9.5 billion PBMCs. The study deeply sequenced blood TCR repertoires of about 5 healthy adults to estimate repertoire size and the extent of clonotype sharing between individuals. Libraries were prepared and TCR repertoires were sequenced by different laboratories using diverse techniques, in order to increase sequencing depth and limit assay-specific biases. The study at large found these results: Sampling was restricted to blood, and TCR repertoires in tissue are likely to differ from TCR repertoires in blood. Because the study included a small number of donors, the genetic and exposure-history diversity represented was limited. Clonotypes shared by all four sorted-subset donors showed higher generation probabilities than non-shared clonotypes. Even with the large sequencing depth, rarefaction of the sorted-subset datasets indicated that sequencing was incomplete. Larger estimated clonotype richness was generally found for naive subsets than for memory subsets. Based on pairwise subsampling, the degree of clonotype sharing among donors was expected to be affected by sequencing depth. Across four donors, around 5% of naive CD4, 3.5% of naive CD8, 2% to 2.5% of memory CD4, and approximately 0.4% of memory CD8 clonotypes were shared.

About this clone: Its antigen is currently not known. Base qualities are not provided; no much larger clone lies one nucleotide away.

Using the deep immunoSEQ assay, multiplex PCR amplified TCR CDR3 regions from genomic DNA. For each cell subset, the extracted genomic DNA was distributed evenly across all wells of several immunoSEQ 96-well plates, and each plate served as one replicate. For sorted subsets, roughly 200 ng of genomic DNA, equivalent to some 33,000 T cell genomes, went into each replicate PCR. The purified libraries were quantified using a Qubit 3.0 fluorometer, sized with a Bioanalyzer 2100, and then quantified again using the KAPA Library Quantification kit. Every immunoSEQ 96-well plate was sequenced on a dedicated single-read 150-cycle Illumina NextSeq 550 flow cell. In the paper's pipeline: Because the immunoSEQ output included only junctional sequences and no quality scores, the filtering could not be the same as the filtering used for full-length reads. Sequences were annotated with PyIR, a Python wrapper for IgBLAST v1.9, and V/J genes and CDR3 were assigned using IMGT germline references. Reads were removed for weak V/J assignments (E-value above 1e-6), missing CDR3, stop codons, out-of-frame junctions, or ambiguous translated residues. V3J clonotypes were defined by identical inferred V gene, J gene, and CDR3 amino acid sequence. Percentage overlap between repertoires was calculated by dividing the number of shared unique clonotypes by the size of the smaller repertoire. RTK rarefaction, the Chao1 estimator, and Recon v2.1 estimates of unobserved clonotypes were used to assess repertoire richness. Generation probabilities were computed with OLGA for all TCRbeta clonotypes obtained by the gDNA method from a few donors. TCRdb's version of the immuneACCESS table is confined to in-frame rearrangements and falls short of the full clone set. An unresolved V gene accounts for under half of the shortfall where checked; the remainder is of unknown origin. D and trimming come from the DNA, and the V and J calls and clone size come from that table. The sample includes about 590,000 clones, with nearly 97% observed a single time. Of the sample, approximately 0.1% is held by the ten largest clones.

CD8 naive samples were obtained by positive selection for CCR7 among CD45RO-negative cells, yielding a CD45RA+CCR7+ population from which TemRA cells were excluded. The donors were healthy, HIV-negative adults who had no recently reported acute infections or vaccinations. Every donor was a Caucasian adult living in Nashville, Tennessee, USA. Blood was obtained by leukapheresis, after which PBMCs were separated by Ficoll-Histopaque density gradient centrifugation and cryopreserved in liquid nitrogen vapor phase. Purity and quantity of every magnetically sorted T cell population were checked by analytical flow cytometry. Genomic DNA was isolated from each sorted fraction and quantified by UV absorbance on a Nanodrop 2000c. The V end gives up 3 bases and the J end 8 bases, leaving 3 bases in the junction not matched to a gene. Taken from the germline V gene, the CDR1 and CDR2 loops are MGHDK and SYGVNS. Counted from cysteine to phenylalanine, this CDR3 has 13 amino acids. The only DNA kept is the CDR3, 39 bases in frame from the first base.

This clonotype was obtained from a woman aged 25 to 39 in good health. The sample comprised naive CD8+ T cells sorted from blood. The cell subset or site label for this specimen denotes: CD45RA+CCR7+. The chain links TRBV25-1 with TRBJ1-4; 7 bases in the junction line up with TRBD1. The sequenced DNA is TGTGCCAGCAGTGATCGGGACAGCGAAAAACTGTTTTTT. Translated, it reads CASSDRDSEKLFF.